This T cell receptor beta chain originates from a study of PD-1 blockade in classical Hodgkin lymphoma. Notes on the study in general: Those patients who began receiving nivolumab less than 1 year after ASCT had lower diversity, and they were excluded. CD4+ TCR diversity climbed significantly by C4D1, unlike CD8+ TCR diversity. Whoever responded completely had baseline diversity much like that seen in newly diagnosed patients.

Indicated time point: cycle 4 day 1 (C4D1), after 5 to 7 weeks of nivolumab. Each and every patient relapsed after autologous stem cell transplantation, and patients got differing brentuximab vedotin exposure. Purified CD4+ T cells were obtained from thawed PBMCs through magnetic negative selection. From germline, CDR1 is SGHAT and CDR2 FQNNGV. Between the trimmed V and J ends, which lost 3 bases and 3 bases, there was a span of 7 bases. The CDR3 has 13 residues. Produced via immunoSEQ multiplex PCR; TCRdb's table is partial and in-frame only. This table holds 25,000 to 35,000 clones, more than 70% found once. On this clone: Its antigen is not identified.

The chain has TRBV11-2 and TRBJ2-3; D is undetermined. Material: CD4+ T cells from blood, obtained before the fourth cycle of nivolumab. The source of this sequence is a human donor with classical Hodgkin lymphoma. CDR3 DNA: TGTGCCAGCAGCTTTAATCCAACAGATACGCAGTATTTT. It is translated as CASSFNPTDTQYF.